Listed here are 22 T cell receptor beta chains from one sample, sequenced in a study of Tregs in tolerant kidney transplant recipients. Assay used: immunoSEQ multiplex PCR; TCRdb lists only in-frame clones, some missing. The repertoire holds approximately 30,000 clones, with 82% as singletons. Their antigens are not known. The sequencing sample was made of Tregs from blood cultured with allogeneic cells. These receptors were collected from a human donor in good health.

The genes are TRBV6-6 and TRBJ2-7; D is uncertain. The CDR3 is 11 amino acids. Trimming removed 4 bases from V and 3 bases from J, with 4 bases in between. The V gene's germline CDR1 is MNHNY and CDR2 SVGAGI (reference sequence). CDR3 coding DNA: TGTGCCAGCAGTTTGATCTACGAGCAGTACTTC. Residues: CASSLIYEQYF.

The chain uses TRBV7-6 and TRBJ2-2; 10 bases map to TRBD2. The CDR3 is made up of 20 amino acids. V shed 4 bases and J 0 bases; nucleotides not matched to a gene: 14. From germline, CDR1 is SGHVS and CDR2 FNYEAQ. This chain's CDR3 is CASSSARRSGRGSNTGELFF. The CDR3 region has the DNA TGTGCCAGCAGCTCCGCCCGAAGGAGCGGGAGGGGCTCGAACACCGGGGAGCTGTTTTTT.

V gene TRBV11-2 combines with J gene TRBJ2-3; TRBD2 might be the D (5 bases). CDR3 length: 14 residues. CDR1 SGHAT and CDR2 FQNNGV come from the germline V gene. Deletions cut 3 bases from V and 4 bases from J, with 11 bases between. The CDR3 is CASSLGSPPDTQYF. The CDR3 nucleotides are TGTGCCAGCAGCTTGGGGAGTCCCCCAGATACGCAGTATTTT. Together with reference TRBV11-2 and TRBJ2-3, the CDR3 gives the full variable domain: EAGVAQSPRYKIIEKRQSVAFWCNPISGHATLYWYQQILGQGPKLLIQFQNNGVVDDSQLPKDRFSAERLKGVDSTLKIQPAKLEDSAVYLCASSLGSPPDTQYFGPGTRLTVL.

V and J are TRBV7-2 and TRBJ2-7; 12 bases match TRBD1. Trimming removed 4 bases from V and 5 bases from J; junction bases left unmatched: 15. The CDR3 is 18 residues long. In germline, CDR1 is SGHTA, CDR2 FQGNSA. CDR3 DNA: TGTGCCAGCAGCTCAATAAGACAAGGGACAGGGGGCTTCGACGAGCAGTACTTC. Protein: CASSSIRQGTGGFDEQYF.

This rearrangement joins TRBV14 to TRBJ1-1; tentative D call: TRBD1 (6 bases). Looked up from germline, CDR1 is SGHDN and CDR2 is FVKESK. The CDR3 spans 13 residues. V was shortened by 6 bases and J by 3 bases, with 11 bases between the two germline ends. The CDR3 sequence is CASSQYRDTEAFF. In DNA form, the CDR3 reads TGTGCCAGCAGTCAGTACAGGGACACTGAAGCTTTCTTT.

The rearrangement uses TRBV5-8 and TRBJ1-2; 9 bases are a match to TRBD1. This CDR3 region has 12 residues. Germline V gene data show CDR1 as SGHTS and CDR2 as YDEGEE. The junction had 3 bases not matched to a gene; V was cut back by 10 bases and J by 2 bases. CDR3 protein: CAVDRGNYGYTF. CDR3 nucleotides: TGTGCCGTGGACAGGGGAAACTATGGCTACACCTTC.

The rearrangement links TRBV4-2 to TRBJ1-2; D remains ambiguous. Germline-derived CDR1 and CDR2 are LGHNA and YNFKEQ. Trimming stripped 1 base from V and 6 bases from J, with 18 bases between. The CDR3 sequence is 16 residues long. CDR3: CASSQVLDGGGDGYTF. CDR3 coding DNA: TGTGCCAGCAGCCAAGTCTTGGACGGCGGCGGTGATGGCTACACCTTC.

V is TRBV18 and J is TRBJ1-2, with TRBD1 as a possible D gene (5 bases). The CDR3 length is 15 residues. V lost 6 bases and J 0 bases, leaving 14 bases between the germline ends. The germline V gene has CDR1 KGHSH and CDR2 LQKENI. The CDR3 sequence is CASSEFRQTNYGYTF. The CDR3 DNA reads as TGTGCCAGCTCCGAATTCCGACAGACTAACTATGGCTACACCTTC.

The genes are TRBV19 and TRBJ1-5, with unresolved D. Trimming cost V 2 bases and J 3 bases, with 14 bases left between them. The germline V gene encodes CDR1 LNHDA and CDR2 SQIVND (reference sequence). The CDR3 length is 16 residues. Here the CDR3 DNA reads TGTGCCAGTAGTATACCATCCTACGGGGACAATCAGCCCCAGCATTTT. Translation: CASSIPSYGDNQPQHF.

The V call is TRBV4-2, the J call TRBJ2-1; possible D gene TRBD1, 6 bases. The CDR3 is 13 amino acids. The germline CDR1 and CDR2 sequences are LGHNA and YNFKEQ. Trimming removed 5 bases at V and 8 bases at J, with 13 bases between. The CDR3 nucleotides are TGTGCCAGCAGCACCACAGGGTTTGATGAGCAGTTCTTC. Translating gives CASSTTGFDEQFF.

The chain links TRBV20-1 to TRBJ1-2; D remains unclear. Germline CDR1 is DFQATT and CDR2 is SNEGSKA (reference sequence). The CDR3 spans 11 residues. V lost 4 bases and J 1 base, leaving 4 bases between the germline ends. The CDR3 DNA sequence: TGCAGTGCTACTAATAACTATGGCTACACCTTC. It yields the protein CSATNNYGYTF.

The V and J genes are TRBV30 and TRBJ2-7; 10 nucleotides match TRBD2. The CDR3 has 14 amino acids. After removal of 1 base from V and 2 bases from J, the junction contained 2 bases not matched to a gene. Germline CDR1 and CDR2: GTSNPN and SVGIG (reference sequence). Written as DNA, the CDR3 is TGTGCCTGGAGTGGGGGACTAGCGACCTACGAGCAGTACTTC. This codes for CAWSGGLATYEQYF.

This chain connects TRBV4-1 to TRBJ1-2, with a possible D match to TRBD1 (5 bases). Germline-derived CDR1 and CDR2 are MGHRA and YSYEKL. This CDR3 region has 16 residues. The V end was cut by 0 bases, the J end by 4 bases, with 15 bases between. CDR3 residues: CASSQDAELGGYGYTF. The CDR3 DNA is TGCGCCAGCAGCCAAGATGCAGAGTTGGGGGGCTATGGCTACACCTTC.

The chain is built from TRBV7-8 and TRBJ1-2, with TRBD1 matching 9 bases. CDR1 SGHVS and CDR2 FQNEAQ come from the germline V gene. This CDR3 is built from 15 residues. Trimming took 5 bases from V and 5 from J; bases not matched to a gene: 9. The CDR3 region is CASSRAGTGIYGYTF. CDR3 sequence (DNA): TGTGCCAGCAGCAGGGCCGGGACAGGGATATATGGCTACACCTTC.

The chain carries TRBV5-5 and TRBJ2-3; 7 positions match TRBD2. V was clipped by 4 bases and J by 1 base; unmatched bases: 12. The CDR3 runs to 17 residues. CDR1 is SGHKS and CDR2 is YYEKEE in the germline V gene (reference sequence). CDR3 sequence (DNA): TGTGCCAGCAGCCAACCTCTAGGGGCGGGGGGCACAGATACGCAGTATTTT. This encodes CASSQPLGAGGTDTQYF.

The chain is built from TRBV9 and TRBJ2-5; 9 bases map to TRBD1. CDR1 is SGDLS, CDR2 YYNGEE, per germline. The V segment lost 7 bases and the J segment 1 base; nucleotides outside the gene matches: 5. The CDR3 has 14 amino acids. In DNA form, the CDR3 reads TGTGCCAGCGGGACAGGGTGGTCCCAAGAGACCCAGTACTTC. Amino acid sequence: CASGTGWSQETQYF.

Sample share makes this clone medium-sized. The V and J genes are TRBV7-2 and TRBJ2-2, with D perhaps TRBD1 (5 bases). Germline assignment: CDR1 SGHTA and CDR2 FQGNSA. This CDR3 has 13 residues. V lost 5 bases and J lost 6, with 10 bases in between. DNA of the CDR3: TGTGCCAGCAGCCCAGGGCCGGCCGGGGAGCTGTTTTTT. It encodes CASSPGPAGELFF.

CDR3 region: CASSTGFGEQYF. CDR3 DNA sequence: TGTGCCAGCAGCACAGGGTTCGGCGAGCAGTACTTC. This rearrangement joins TRBV7-9 to TRBJ2-7; tentatively, D is TRBD1 (6 bases). Trimming left V 5 bases short and J 6 bases short, with 11 bases between. Germline V lookup: CDR1 SEHNR, CDR2 FQNEAQ (reference sequence). The CDR3 covers 12 residues.

The chain joins TRBV5-4 to TRBJ2-1, with 11 positions matching TRBD2. The CDR3 is 15 amino acids. Per germline, CDR1 SGHNT and CDR2 YYREEE (reference sequence). Trimming took 1 base from V and 5 from J; bases not matched to a gene: 2. The CDR3 reads CASSLMGLADNEQFF. In DNA form, the CDR3 reads TGTGCCAGCAGCTTGATGGGACTAGCGGACAATGAGCAGTTCTTC.

The gene calls are TRBV27 and TRBJ2-3; D might be TRBD1 (5 bases). The CDR3 totals 17 residues. Germline values: CDR1 MNHEY, CDR2 SMNVEV (reference sequence). Trimming pared 4 bases from V and 7 bases from J, leaving 24 bases between. The chain's CDR3 is CASSSFTYKGFIYTQYF. In nucleotides, the CDR3 is TGTGCCAGCAGTTCTTTCACGTATAAGGGGTTCATCTATACGCAGTATTTT.

The CDR3 coding sequence is TGCGCCAGCAGCTTGGCAGGGGGCTATGGCTACACCTTC. Translated: CASSLAGGYGYTF. The chain uses TRBV5-1 and TRBJ1-2; 7 bases fit TRBD1. Germline V CDR1 and CDR2: SGHRS, YFSETQ. Trimming took 0 bases from V and 4 from J; bases not matched to a gene: 0. This CDR3 is 13 amino acids long.

The V call is TRBV15, the J call TRBJ2-3; 12 bases are a match to TRBD2. The junction had 4 bases not matched to a gene; V was cut back by 1 base and J by 2 bases. This CDR3 spans 17 amino acids. Germline V gene sequence: CDR1 LNHNV, CDR2 YYDKDF (reference sequence). CDR3 sequence: CATSRALAGGVTDTQYF. The DNA for the CDR3 is TGTGCCACCAGCAGAGCTCTAGCGGGAGGGGTCACAGATACGCAGTATTTT.